This TCR beta chain is from a study of OX40 agonist ivuxolimab in advanced cancers. About the investigation overall: Ivuxolimab, which targeted the costimulatory receptor OX40 (CD134), was an agonistic, fully human IgG2 monoclonal antibody. Intravenous ivuxolimab was administered to patients every 2 weeks at six dose levels: 0.01, 0.1, 0.3, 1.5, 3 and 10 mg/kg. Of the roughly 51 patients in dose escalation, about 19 had hepatocellular carcinoma, some 15 had melanoma, 9 had renal cell carcinoma and 9 had head and neck cancer. A male proportion of around 83% and a mean age of approximately 60 years, ranging from roughly 23 to 85, were recorded for the dose-escalation cohort. Prior anti-PD-1, anti-PD-L1 or anti-CTLA-4 therapy was permitted, and approximately 40% of dose-escalation patients had received checkpoint inhibitors. Three dose-escalation patients achieved partial responses, one with hepatocellular carcinoma and two with cutaneous melanoma. Peripheral TCRbeta sequencing was intended to test whether TCR sequence diversity was altered and clonal T-cell expansion was caused by ivuxolimab. The paper reports the monotherapy dose-escalation portion (N = 52 patients) of the phase I ivuxolimab trial.

Genomic DNA was isolated from the sorted cells so that the TCRbeta CDR3 region could be sequenced. The immunoSEQ Assay was used to sequence the TCRbeta CDR3 regions. TCRdb took over this immuneACCESS table, retaining in-frame rearrangements with V and J assigned. Such tables are incomplete; in checked studies, under half of the missing clones stem from an unresolved V gene, and the remainder is unexplained. For this sample there are roughly 66,000 clones; nearly 90% appear just once. The top ten constitute 1.3% of the sample. The germline V gene encodes CDR1 SGDLS and CDR2 YYNGEE. The cysteine opens and the phenylalanine closes a CDR3 of 13 amino acids. The only DNA kept is the CDR3, 39 bases in frame from the first base. V is reduced by 3 bases and J by 8 bases, leaving a spacing of 11 bases between them. Broad study findings and their caveats: The antigen specificity of the peripheral T cells that underwent clonal expansion was not determined. Partial responders in the 0.1-3.0 mg/kg groups had among the lowest normalized peripheral clonal expansion, especially among CD8+ T cells. At doses of 0.1 to 3.0 mg/kg, clonal expansion of both CD4+ and CD8+ T cells in blood was seen between baseline and week 6. Low levels of normalized T-cell clonal expansion were also seen in some patients who did not respond. After ivuxolimab, expanded clones were on average more numerous among CD8+ T cells than among CD4+ T cells.

The trial excluded patients who had a history of autoimmune disease or were on systemic immunosuppression. Peripheral blood for TCR sequencing was collected from all dose cohorts at baseline, on cycle 4 day 1, and on cycle 7 day 1. Samples came from an open-label, multicenter, first-in-human phase I dose-escalation trial of ivuxolimab. Adults with locally advanced or metastatic melanoma, renal cell carcinoma, hepatocellular carcinoma or head and neck squamous cell carcinoma were enrolled in the trial. CD4+ and CD8+ T cells were sorted separately from peripheral blood before TCR sequencing. As regards this clone: Its recognized antigen is unknown. No quality values exist for individual bases; no much larger clone is one base distant.

This receptor was taken from an adult with an advanced solid tumor such as melanoma, head and neck, liver or kidney cancer. Sequences were derived from CD4+ or CD8+ T cells sorted from blood, sampled in a trial of the OX40 agonist ivuxolimab. The chain joins TRBV9 to TRBJ1-4; the D segment cannot be called with confidence. CDR3 sequence: CASSGAIGEKLFF. The nucleotide sequence is given as TGTGCCAGCAGCGGGGCTATCGGCGAAAAACTGTTTTTT.